This is a list of T cell receptor beta chains from one sample in a study of blood T cell repertoires in COVID-19. TCRdb keeps only in-frame clones here, not all; method: immunoSEQ multiplex PCR. The table lists 90,000 to 120,000 clones, roughly 85% of them singletons. Sequences were obtained from peripheral blood. Receptor source: a human donor in a cohort sampled during active COVID-19. CDR3s leave out the opening cysteine and the closing phenylalanine or tryptophan. D genes are given only for firm matches. The size field is filled for only some rows; it gives once, few, many or a size class.

J | D | size | V | CDR3
TRBJ1-4 | TRBD1 | . | TRBV5-1 | ASSPSGQGALSANEKLF
TRBJ1-2 | TRBD1 | . | TRBV18 | ASSPLGTGDGYT
TRBJ2-1 | TRBD2 | . | TRBV11-1 | ASSTKNGGARNEQF
TRBJ2-1 | TRBD2 | . | TRBV25-1 | ASSDRLAYNEQF
TRBJ2-2 | TRBD2 | . | TRBV29-1 | SGGLAGELF
TRBJ1-3 | . | . | TRBV5-5 | ASSLPVSSGNTIY
TRBJ1-2 | TRBD1 | . | TRBV30 | AWSADRGISGYT
TRBJ2-7 | TRBD2 | . | TRBV6-6 | ASSPTSVLAGGLNAYEQY
TRBJ2-7 | TRBD1 | . | TRBV5-1 | ASSLGRIRGRDEQY
TRBJ2-1 | TRBD2 | . | TRBV5-6 | ASSPGLAGVTEQF
TRBJ2-7 | TRBD2 | . | TRBV6-5 | ASKGTSDSYEQY
TRBJ1-1 | . | . | TRBV14 | ASSEVGAEAF
TRBJ2-7 | . | . | TRBV2 | ASTFPAGTSYEQY
TRBJ1-6 | TRBD1 | . | TRBV2 | ASSSGQDFYNSPLH
TRBJ2-7 | TRBD1 | . | TRBV3-1/TRBV3-2 | ASSTGTVSYEQY
TRBJ2-3 | . | . | TRBV6-5 | ASRDWRVEADTQY
TRBJ1-6 | TRBD1 | few | TRBV18 | ASSPDRGSPLH
TRBJ2-3 | TRBD1 | . | TRBV4-1 | ASSLSPGQRTDTQY
TRBJ2-7 | . | once | TRBV6-6 | ASSSLTVDYEQY
TRBJ2-1 | TRBD2 | . | TRBV7-6 | ASSGEGSPSYNEQF
TRBJ2-5 | TRBD2 | . | TRBV27 | ASSPTSGLQETQY
TRBJ1-3 | . | . | TRBV5-1 | ASSSGRPSGNTIY
TRBJ1-2 | . | . | TRBV12-5 | ASGLGWEYT
TRBJ1-4 | . | . | TRBV6-5 | ASTTHAGQTRKLF
TRBJ1-1 | . | once | TRBV30 | AWSATGTEAF
TRBJ2-7 | . | . | TRBV6-5 | ASSSEAGRYEQY
TRBJ1-6 | TRBD1 | . | TRBV19 | VSSIGAGGGLNSPLH
TRBJ2-4 | . | . | TRBV18 | ASSLMWTENIQY